A selection of T cell receptor beta chains follows, all from one sample in a study. Via MiXCR, TCRdb re-called the 5' RACE reads, giving one row per CDR3 protein. This repertoire shows about 40,000 distinct CDR3 sequences, about 20% found once; its top ten account for 2.8%. Sequenced input: naive CD4+ T cells sorted from a lymph node. All receptors come from a female donor with breast cancer. Both conserved end residues are part of each CDR3. The D gene is left open where the match is weak. Rows may omit the clone size; those that give it use once, few, many or a size class.

V gene: TRBV29-1; CDR3 length: 13; J gene: TRBJ1-1; D gene: -; clone size: many; CDR3 DNA: TGCAGCGTTGACCGCGCGGAAAACACTGAAGCTTTCTTT; CDR3 protein: CSVDRAENTEAFF
V gene: TRBV19; CDR3 length: 15; J gene: TRBJ2-5; D gene: -; clone size: few; CDR3 DNA: TGTGCCAGTAGTATAGTTGGCGGCTTTTTAGAGACCCAGTACTTC; CDR3 protein: CASSIVGGFLETQYF
V gene: TRBV29-1; CDR3 length: 13; J gene: TRBJ2-1; D gene: -; clone size: many; CDR3 DNA: TGCAGCGTTGGGAGGAACTCTAACAATGAGCAGTTCTTC; CDR3 protein: CSVGRNSNNEQFF
V gene: TRBV6-6; CDR3 length: 15; J gene: TRBJ2-1; D gene: TRBD1; clone size: few; CDR3 DNA: TGTGCCAGCAGTTACACCCGGGACAGCTACACTGAGCAGTTCTTC; CDR3 protein: CASSYTRDSYTEQFF
V gene: TRBV19; CDR3 length: 14; J gene: TRBJ1-1; D gene: -; clone size: -; CDR3 DNA: TGTGCCAGTAGTCCATCGACGGAGAACACTGAAGCTTTCTTT; CDR3 protein: CASSPSTENTEAFF
V gene: TRBV7-2; CDR3 length: 14; J gene: TRBJ1-3; D gene: -; clone size: few; CDR3 DNA: TGTGCCAGCAGCCAGGACCGCTCTGGAAACACCATATATTTT; CDR3 protein: CASSQDRSGNTIYF
V gene: TRBV9; CDR3 length: 14; J gene: TRBJ2-7; D gene: -; clone size: few; CDR3 DNA: TGTGCCAGCAGCGTAGATCACGGCTCCTACGAGCAGTACTTC; CDR3 protein: CASSVDHGSYEQYF
V gene: TRBV6-2/TRBV6-3; CDR3 length: 15; J gene: TRBJ1-6; D gene: -; clone size: few; CDR3 DNA: TGTGCCAGCAGTCTTATTACGTCGACGGATTCACCCCTCCACTTT; CDR3 protein: CASSLITSTDSPLHF
V gene: TRBV20-1; CDR3 length: 14; J gene: TRBJ1-2; D gene: -; clone size: many; CDR3 DNA: TGCAGTGCTAGAGGGATAGGGGAGGACTATGGCTACACCTTC; CDR3 protein: CSARGIGEDYGYTF
V gene: TRBV10-3; CDR3 length: 14; J gene: TRBJ2-1; D gene: -; clone size: few; CDR3 DNA: TGTGCCATCAGTGAGTCGACAGCCCGCAATGAGCAGTTCTTC; CDR3 protein: CAISESTARNEQFF
V gene: TRBV24-1; CDR3 length: 16; J gene: TRBJ2-3; D gene: -; clone size: many; CDR3 DNA: TGTGCCACCAGTGATTACTGGCCAGTTAGCACAGATACGCAGTATTTT; CDR3 protein: CATSDYWPVSTDTQYF
V gene: TRBV5-1; CDR3 length: 15; J gene: TRBJ1-1; D gene: TRBD1; clone size: few; CDR3 DNA: TGCGCCAGCAGCTTGGGGGACAGGGGAGGCACTGAAGCTTTCTTT; CDR3 protein: CASSLGDRGGTEAFF
V gene: TRBV28; CDR3 length: 15; J gene: TRBJ2-2; D gene: TRBD2; clone size: -; CDR3 DNA: TGTGCCAGCAGTTCTAGCGGCGCGAACACCGGGGAGCTGTTTTTT; CDR3 protein: CASSSSGANTGELFF
V gene: TRBV25-1; CDR3 length: 14; J gene: TRBJ1-1; D gene: -; clone size: few; CDR3 DNA: TGTGCCAGCAGCTCCGGGACGAGGAACACTGAAGCTTTCTTT; CDR3 protein: CASSSGTRNTEAFF
V gene: TRBV7-2; CDR3 length: 21; J gene: TRBJ2-1; D gene: TRBD2; clone size: -; CDR3 DNA: TGTGCCAGCAGCTTAGTCCCGCCGGGACTAGCGGGAGGGGGCTCCTACAATGAGCAGTTCTTC; CDR3 protein: CASSLVPPGLAGGGSYNEQFF
V gene: TRBV11-3; CDR3 length: 15; J gene: TRBJ1-3; D gene: -; clone size: -; CDR3 DNA: TGTGCCAGCAGCTTAGTCCGGAGCTCTGGAAACACCATATATTTT; CDR3 protein: CASSLVRSSGNTIYF
V gene: TRBV15; CDR3 length: 14; J gene: TRBJ1-2; D gene: -; clone size: few; CDR3 DNA: TGTGCCACCAGCAGAGTTGGGAATGAGGCTGGCTACACCTTC; CDR3 protein: CATSRVGNEAGYTF
V gene: TRBV12-3/TRBV12-4; CDR3 length: 11; J gene: TRBJ1-1; D gene: -; clone size: few; CDR3 DNA: TGTGCCAGCAGAAACAGAGTTGAAGCTTTCTTT; CDR3 protein: CASRNRVEAFF
V gene: TRBV6-2/TRBV6-3; CDR3 length: 15; J gene: TRBJ1-1; D gene: -; clone size: few; CDR3 DNA: TGTGCCAGCAGCGAAACAGGGAGAGTGAACACTGAAGCTTTCTTT; CDR3 protein: CASSETGRVNTEAFF
V gene: TRBV7-2; CDR3 length: 15; J gene: TRBJ1-2; D gene: -; clone size: many; CDR3 DNA: TGTGCCAGCACGAGAGATACAGGCTCTAACTATGGCTACACCTTC; CDR3 protein: CASTRDTGSNYGYTF
V gene: TRBV5-1; CDR3 length: 14; J gene: TRBJ2-7; D gene: -; clone size: -; CDR3 DNA: TGCGCCAGCACCAGGGACGGGAGCAGCTCCGAGCAGTACTTC; CDR3 protein: CASTRDGSSSEQYF
V gene: TRBV5-1; CDR3 length: 14; J gene: TRBJ2-3; D gene: -; clone size: -; CDR3 DNA: TGCGCCAGCATGACGGCGACAACCGCAGATACGCAGTATTTT; CDR3 protein: CASMTATTADTQYF
V gene: TRBV2; CDR3 length: 13; J gene: TRBJ1-4; D gene: -; clone size: few; CDR3 DNA: TGTGCCAGCAAAGGGGGATTTAATGAAAAACTGTTTTTT; CDR3 protein: CASKGGFNEKLFF
V gene: TRBV30; CDR3 length: 13; J gene: TRBJ2-7; D gene: -; clone size: many; CDR3 DNA: TGTGCCTGGAATTTTGGAGGAGCGGTACAGCAGTACTTC; CDR3 protein: CAWNFGGAVQQYF
V gene: TRBV10-3; CDR3 length: 16; J gene: TRBJ2-3; D gene: TRBD1; clone size: -; CDR3 DNA: TGTGCCATCAGTCCCGGACAGGGAACCCACACAGATACGCAGTATTTT; CDR3 protein: CAISPGQGTHTDTQYF
V gene: TRBV10-3; CDR3 length: 14; J gene: TRBJ1-6; D gene: -; clone size: -; CDR3 DNA: TGTGCCATCAGCGCCGGCTCCTATAATTCACCCCTCCGCTTT; CDR3 protein: CAISAGSYNSPLRF
V gene: TRBV9; CDR3 length: 17; J gene: TRBJ1-3; D gene: -; clone size: -; CDR3 DNA: TGTGCCAGCAGCGGACGGATCGCAAGGGACTCTGGAAACACCATATATTTT; CDR3 protein: CASSGRIARDSGNTIYF
V gene: TRBV25-1; CDR3 length: 13; J gene: TRBJ1-6; D gene: -; clone size: -; CDR3 DNA: TGTGCCAGCAGTGGAGGAGGGCTCCGTAAGCTCCACTTT; CDR3 protein: CASSGGGLRKLHF
V gene: TRBV5-1; CDR3 length: 16; J gene: TRBJ2-3; D gene: TRBD2; clone size: many; CDR3 DNA: TGCGCCAGCAGTTCATCTAGCGGGAGTGGCACAGATACGCAGTATTTT; CDR3 protein: CASSSSSGSGTDTQYF
V gene: TRBV6-1; CDR3 length: 14; J gene: TRBJ1-2; D gene: -; clone size: many; CDR3 DNA: TGTGCCAGCAGTGAGCAGACAGAGCTCTATGGCTACACCTTC; CDR3 protein: CASSEQTELYGYTF
V gene: TRBV4-2; CDR3 length: 14; J gene: TRBJ1-2; D gene: -; clone size: few; CDR3 DNA: TGTGCCAGCAGCCTATCAGGACAGTCGTATGGCTACACCTTC; CDR3 protein: CASSLSGQSYGYTF
V gene: TRBV11-1; CDR3 length: 13; J gene: TRBJ2-1; D gene: -; clone size: few; CDR3 DNA: TGTGCCAGCAGCTTAGGTCCTAGCAATGAGCAGTTCTTC; CDR3 protein: CASSLGPSNEQFF
V gene: TRBV5-1; CDR3 length: 13; J gene: TRBJ2-5; D gene: -; clone size: many; CDR3 DNA: TGCGCCAGCAGCTCGGGGCAACGGGAGACCCAGTACTTC; CDR3 protein: CASSSGQRETQYF
V gene: TRBV20-1; CDR3 length: 13; J gene: TRBJ2-7; D gene: -; clone size: -; CDR3 DNA: TGCAGTGCGTTAGGGGACACCCGCTACGAGCAGTACTTC; CDR3 protein: CSALGDTRYEQYF
V gene: TRBV18; CDR3 length: 14; J gene: TRBJ2-1; D gene: -; clone size: many; CDR3 DNA: TGTGCCAGCTCACGGGCTAGAACAGACAATGAGCAGTTCTTC; CDR3 protein: CASSRARTDNEQFF
V gene: TRBV6-6; CDR3 length: 14; J gene: TRBJ2-7; D gene: TRBD2; clone size: many; CDR3 DNA: TGTGCCAGCAGTTACTTGGGAGGGAACTACGAGCAGTACTTC; CDR3 protein: CASSYLGGNYEQYF
V gene: TRBV6-1; CDR3 length: 14; J gene: TRBJ1-1; D gene: -; clone size: few; CDR3 DNA: TGTGCCAGCAGTGGAAGACAGGCGAACACTGAAGCTTTCTTT; CDR3 protein: CASSGRQANTEAFF
V gene: TRBV29-1; CDR3 length: 14; J gene: TRBJ2-1; D gene: TRBD1; clone size: few; CDR3 DNA: TGCAGCGTTGCTCGGACAGGGGCAGGGAATGAGCAGTTCTTC; CDR3 protein: CSVARTGAGNEQFF
V gene: TRBV5-1; CDR3 length: 14; J gene: TRBJ2-1; D gene: TRBD1; clone size: medium-sized; CDR3 DNA: TGCGCCAGCAGCTCCGGGACAGGGGGCAATGAGCAGTTCTTC; CDR3 protein: CASSSGTGGNEQFF
V gene: TRBV4-2; CDR3 length: 14; J gene: TRBJ2-1; D gene: -; clone size: -; CDR3 DNA: TGTGCCTCCGGGGGTAGCCCGGGTAACAATGAGCAGTTCTTC; CDR3 protein: CASGGSPGNNEQFF
V gene: TRBV5-1; CDR3 length: 15; J gene: TRBJ2-1; D gene: -; clone size: -; CDR3 DNA: TGCGCCAGCAGCTTGGAGGTGCGAATCTACAATGAGCAGTTCTTC; CDR3 protein: CASSLEVRIYNEQFF
V gene: TRBV4-3; CDR3 length: 18; J gene: TRBJ1-5; D gene: -; clone size: -; CDR3 DNA: TGCGCCAGCAGCCAAACACCAGGGGAGGGTTCCGTATATCAGCCCCAGCATTTT; CDR3 protein: CASSQTPGEGSVYQPQHF
V gene: TRBV5-1; CDR3 length: 16; J gene: TRBJ2-1; D gene: TRBD2; clone size: few; CDR3 DNA: TGCGCCAGCAGCTTGGCGACGGTGGGGACTACGAATGAGCAGTTCTTC; CDR3 protein: CASSLATVGTTNEQFF
V gene: TRBV6-2/TRBV6-3; CDR3 length: 13; J gene: TRBJ2-2; D gene: -; clone size: many; CDR3 DNA: TGTGCCAGCAGTTACCGGGGCACCGGGGAGCTGTTTTTT; CDR3 protein: CASSYRGTGELFF
V gene: TRBV5-1; CDR3 length: 15; J gene: TRBJ2-1; D gene: -; clone size: few; CDR3 DNA: TGCGCCAGCAGCTTGGCGAAGGGTGCCTACAATGAGCAGTTCTTC; CDR3 protein: CASSLAKGAYNEQFF
V gene: TRBV12-3/TRBV12-4; CDR3 length: 15; J gene: TRBJ1-5; D gene: -; clone size: -; CDR3 DNA: TGTGCCAGCAGCCACAAACTAGGCTCAGGTCAGCCCCAGCATTTT; CDR3 protein: CASSHKLGSGQPQHF
V gene: TRBV7-2; CDR3 length: 12; J gene: TRBJ1-2; D gene: -; clone size: -; CDR3 DNA: TGTGCCAGCAGCCGACCGAGCTATGGCTACACCTTC; CDR3 protein: CASSRPSYGYTF
V gene: TRBV6-5; CDR3 length: 14; J gene: TRBJ1-1; D gene: TRBD1; clone size: many; CDR3 DNA: TGTGCCAGCCGCCCAGGGGGGAGGGGGCTTTCGGCTTTCTTT; CDR3 protein: CASRPGGRGLSAFF
V gene: TRBV6-5; CDR3 length: 13; J gene: TRBJ2-5; D gene: -; clone size: -; CDR3 DNA: TGTGCCAGCAGTTATTCCGGGGCGGAGACCCAGTACTTC; CDR3 protein: CASSYSGAETQYF
V gene: TRBV6-2/TRBV6-3; CDR3 length: 13; J gene: TRBJ2-5; D gene: -; clone size: -; CDR3 DNA: TGTGCCAGCAGTTTCGATTATTTGGAGACCCGGTACTTC; CDR3 protein: CASSFDYLETRYF
V gene: TRBV28; CDR3 length: 12; J gene: TRBJ1-1; D gene: TRBD1; clone size: -; CDR3 DNA: TGTGCCGTAGAGGGGGCAGGGGCTGAAGCTTTCTTT; CDR3 protein: CAVEGAGAEAFF
V gene: TRBV6-2/TRBV6-3; CDR3 length: 13; J gene: TRBJ1-2; D gene: TRBD1; clone size: many; CDR3 DNA: TGTGCCAGCAACGACAGGGGCGCGACGGGCTACACCTTC; CDR3 protein: CASNDRGATGYTF
V gene: TRBV5-1; CDR3 length: 13; J gene: TRBJ2-1; D gene: -; clone size: many; CDR3 DNA: TGCGCCAGCAGCTTGGACAGGGACTATGAGCAGTTCTTC; CDR3 protein: CASSLDRDYEQFF
V gene: TRBV6-6; CDR3 length: 13; J gene: TRBJ1-5; D gene: -; clone size: -; CDR3 DNA: TGTGCCAGCAGTTACGCAGGGGATCAGCCCCAGCATTTT; CDR3 protein: CASSYAGDQPQHF
V gene: TRBV20-1; CDR3 length: 15; J gene: TRBJ2-1; D gene: TRBD2; clone size: many; CDR3 DNA: TGCAGTGCTAGCGGGGGGGGGAGCTCCTACAATGAGCAGTTCTTC; CDR3 protein: CSASGGGSSYNEQFF
V gene: TRBV7-9; CDR3 length: 16; J gene: TRBJ2-5; D gene: TRBD2; clone size: -; CDR3 DNA: TGTGCCAGCAGCTGGAGACTAGCGGGAGATGCGAAGACCCAGTACTTC; CDR3 protein: CASSWRLAGDAKTQYF
V gene: TRBV15; CDR3 length: 12; J gene: TRBJ1-4; D gene: -; clone size: many; CDR3 DNA: TGTGCCACCAGCAGAGATCAGGGAAAACTGTTTTTT; CDR3 protein: CATSRDQGKLFF
V gene: TRBV15; CDR3 length: 12; J gene: TRBJ1-3; D gene: -; clone size: -; CDR3 DNA: TGTGCCACCAGCAGAGCTGGAAACACCATATATTTT; CDR3 protein: CATSRAGNTIYF
V gene: TRBV7-9; CDR3 length: 15; J gene: TRBJ1-6; D gene: TRBD1; clone size: few; CDR3 DNA: TGTGCCAGCAGTCGGCAGGGGGCTTATAATTCACCCCTCCACTTT; CDR3 protein: CASSRQGAYNSPLHF
V gene: TRBV24-1; CDR3 length: 14; J gene: TRBJ1-2; D gene: -; clone size: many; CDR3 DNA: TGTGCCACCAGTGCCCGACACGAGATTGGTGGCTACACCTTC; CDR3 protein: CATSARHEIGGYTF